The 26 T cell receptor beta chains given below trace back to one sample, sequenced in a study of cytomegalovirus exposure and HLA in healthy donors (dated by TCRdb to 2015 to 2018). Libraries were constructed by the immunoSEQ multiplex PCR assay. For the multiplex PCR, a mixture combining 60 forward primers for TCR Vbeta segments and 13 reverse primers for TCR Jbeta segments was used. TCRdb re-hosts the immuneACCESS table, in-frame sequences only. Its copies lack some clones; in the studies checked, an unresolved V gene accounts for under half of them, and the cause for the rest is not known. In all, the sample holds approximately 73,000 clones, and under 70% of those were seen once. The top ten hold around 5.8% of the sample. Sequencing input: PBMCs. The receptors derive from a man aged 30 to 39 in good health and CMV-seropositive.

This clone was found once. The rearrangement uses TRBV11-3 and TRBJ2-5; D might be TRBD1 (6 bases). The last part of the DNA fits TRBJ2-7 better; the J call may be wrong. CDR1 is SGHNT, CDR2 YENEEA, per germline. The CDR3 runs 17 residues. Here the CDR3 reads CASSSPPTDRYNYEQYF. The CDR3 nucleotides read TGTGCCAGCAGCTCCCCACCCACCGACAGGTATAACTACGAGCAGTACTTC.

The CDR3: CASSKRDRGLYF. DNA of the CDR3: TGTGCCAGTAGTAAGCGAGACAGGGGGCTGTACTTC. J is TRBJ2-4 and V is TRBV19; 10 bases line up with TRBD1. Trimming at V came to 4 bases and at J to 15 bases, leaving 6 bases not matched to a gene. This CDR3 has 12 residues. Looked up from germline, CDR1 is LNHDA and CDR2 is SQIVND (reference sequence).

The chain is built from TRBV18 and TRBJ1-1; 10 bases map to TRBD1. V shed 4 bases, J shed 6 bases, and the junction held 8 bases outside the gene matches. The CDR3 contains 15 residues. CDR1 KGHSH and CDR2 LQKENI come from the germline V gene. The CDR3 loop is CASSQTGGEHSEAFF. CDR3 nucleotides: TGTGCCAGCTCACAGACAGGGGGCGAGCATTCTGAAGCTTTCTTT.

About this clone: Other DNA sequences from this sample encode an identical CDR3 as well. The rearrangement joins TRBV29-1 to TRBJ2-2; D is perhaps TRBD2 (6 bases). The CDR3 totals 12 residues. The V and J ends lost 3 bases and 7 bases respectively, with 9 bases between them. Germline loops: CDR1 SQVTM, CDR2 ANQGSEA. CDR3 protein: CSVDGGNGELFF. In DNA form, the CDR3 reads TGCAGCGTTGACGGAGGGAACGGGGAGCTGTTTTTT.

The V gene is TRBV19, the J gene TRBJ2-3; D is possibly TRBD2 (6 bases). The CDR3 spans 13 residues. V was clipped by 10 bases and J by 0 bases, with 11 bases between them. CDR1 is LNHDA and CDR2 is SQIVND in the germline V gene (reference sequence). The CDR3 DNA follows: TGTGCCACATCTAGCGAGAGCACAGATACGCAGTATTTT. Amino acid sequence: CATSSESTDTQYF.

The V gene is TRBV28, the J gene TRBJ2-5; 8 nucleotides line up with TRBD2. There are 16 residues in the CDR3. Per the germline V gene, CDR1 is MDHEN and CDR2 is SYDVKM. V lost 4 bases, J lost 3 bases, and 10 bases stayed unmatched. CDR3 bases: TGTGCCAGCAGTTGGACTAGCAGGGATGCCAAAGAGACCCAGTACTTC. It encodes CASSWTSRDAKETQYF.

This chain connects TRBV28 to TRBJ2-7, with TRBD2 matching 9 bases. V was pared by 6 bases and J by 6 bases, with 9 bases of the junction left unmatched. Germline-derived CDR1 and CDR2 are MDHEN and SYDVKM. This CDR3 spans 14 amino acids. CDR3 sequence reads: CASRTAGGPLEQYF. The CDR3 region has the DNA TGTGCCAGCAGAACGGCGGGGGGGCCCCTCGAGCAGTACTTC.

This clone was detected a few times. V gene TRBV15 combines with J gene TRBJ1-1, with 8 bases identical to TRBD1. With 8 bases clipped from V and 0 bases from J, the junction kept 2 bases outside the gene matches. The germline V gene has CDR1 LNHNV and CDR2 YYDKDF (reference sequence). The CDR3 has 13 residues. The CDR3 sequence is CATRQGMNTEAFF. The CDR3 nucleotides read TGTGCCACCCGACAGGGGATGAACACTGAAGCTTTCTTT.

The chain carries TRBV5-6 and TRBJ2-1; D gene ambiguous. This CDR3 is 15 amino acids long. Trimming left V 0 bases short and J 4 bases short, with 11 bases between. Germline V CDR1 and CDR2: SGHDT, YYEEEE. CDR3 loop: CASSLGAVPYNEQFF. The CDR3 coding sequence is TGTGCCAGCAGCTTGGGGGCAGTTCCTTACAATGAGCAGTTCTTC. Full variable domain (rest looked up from reference TRBV5-6 and TRBJ2-1): DAGVTQSPTHLIKTRGQQVTLRCSPKSGHDTVSWYQQALGQGPQFIFQYYEEEERQRGNFPDRFSGHQFPNYSSELNVNALLLGDSALYLCASSLGAVPYNEQFFGPGTRLTVL.

This clone was counted only a few times. The CDR3: CASSQGGGGNYGYTF. For the CDR3, the DNA is TGTGCCAGCAGCCAAGGAGGGGGAGGGAACTATGGCTACACCTTC. The J gene is TRBJ1-2, the V gene TRBV4-2; D might be TRBD1 (6 bases). V dropped 1 base and J dropped 2 bases, with 11 bases sitting between them. The germline V gene encodes CDR1 LGHNA and CDR2 YNFKEQ. This CDR3 is 15 amino acids long.

The rearrangement uses TRBV5-1 and TRBJ1-4; a possible D gene is TRBD1 (6 bases). V lost 1 base and J lost 6, with 13 bases in between. Germline V gives CDR1 SGHRS, CDR2 YFSETQ. The CDR3 has 15 residues. For the CDR3, the DNA is TGCGCCAGCAGCTTGATTCAGGGGCGCGATGAAAAACTGTTTTTT. Its translation is CASSLIQGRDEKLFF.

The V call is TRBV4-3, the J call TRBJ2-7; a weak D match, TRBD1 (5 bases). Trimming removed 0 bases at V and 10 bases at J, with 22 bases between. Germline V CDR1 and CDR2: LGHNA, YSLEER. This CDR3 contains 16 residues. The CDR3 loop is CASSQEHGDSYVGQYF. The CDR3, as DNA: TGCGCCAGCAGCCAAGAACATGGAGACAGCTACGTTGGTCAGTACTTC.

The rearrangement joins TRBV28 to TRBJ2-3, with TRBD2 identical over 11 bases. The CDR3 sequence is 21 residues long. Trimming at V came to 4 bases and at J to 1 base, leaving 19 bases not matched to a gene. Germline V gene sequence: CDR1 MDHEN, CDR2 SYDVKM. The CDR3 DNA reads TGTGCCAGCAGTTCCTTCCTCTTTAGCGGGAGGGGGGGCGCCGGCACAGATACGCAGTATTTT. Translation gives CASSSFLFSGRGGAGTDTQYF.

The J gene is TRBJ1-1, the V gene TRBV18; 11 nucleotides align to TRBD1. CDR1 KGHSH and CDR2 LQKENI come from the germline V gene. V lost 4 bases and J lost 2; bases outside the gene matches: 6. The CDR3 runs to 16 residues. The CDR3 DNA reads as TGTGCCAGCTCACTTGGGACAGGGGGGGCCAACACTGAAGCTTTCTTT. It translates to CASSLGTGGANTEAFF.

The CDR3 coding sequence is TGTGCCTGGAGTGGGACTTGGTGGTACGAGCAGTACTTC. Its translation is CAWSGTWWYEQYF. The chain combines TRBV30 with TRBJ2-7, with TRBD2 as a possible D gene (5 bases). The CDR3 length is 13 residues. V gave up 1 base and J gave up 4 bases, with 11 bases separating them. Germline CDR1 and CDR2: GTSNPN and SVGIG (reference sequence).

This clone was observed once. As DNA, the CDR3 is TGCGCCAGCAGATCCCTTAGGGGAGGCGACGAGCAGTACTTC. This translates into CASRSLRGGDEQYF. V and J are TRBV5-1 and TRBJ2-7; possibly TRBD2 for D (6 bases). Germline V gene data show CDR1 as SGHRS and CDR2 as YFSETQ. The CDR3 extends over 14 amino acids. V lost 5 bases and J 5 bases, leaving 17 bases between the germline ends. Supplemented by reference TRBV5-1 and TRBJ2-7, the full variable domain reads KAGVTQTPRYLIKTRGQQVTLSCSPISGHRSVSWYQQTPGQGLQFLFEYFSETQRNKGNFPGRFSGRQFSNSRSEMNVSTLELGDSALYLCASRSLRGGDEQYFGPGTRLTVT.

The J gene is TRBJ1-1, the V gene TRBV7-2, with D unclear. The CDR3 covers 14 residues. CDR1 SGHTA and CDR2 FQGNSA come from the germline V gene. V was pared by 2 bases and J by 2 bases, with 9 bases between. The CDR3 reads CASSLLEGNTEAFF. The CDR3 bases are TGTGCCAGCAGCTTATTGGAGGGAAACACTGAAGCTTTCTTT.

This clone was seen a few times. This chain joins TRBV4-2 and TRBJ1-5, with D possibly TRBD1 on 6 matching bases. The V gene's germline CDR1 is LGHNA and CDR2 YNFKEQ. Trimming took 1 base from V and 1 from J, leaving 11 bases between them. The CDR3 has 16 residues. In DNA, the CDR3 is TGTGCCAGCAGCCAAGTACACCAGGGGAGCAATCAGCCCCAGCATTTT. Protein product: CASSQVHQGSNQPQHF.

This chain connects TRBV6-1 to TRBJ2-3, with a tentative D call TRBD2 (6 bases). The V gene's germline CDR1 is MNHNS and CDR2 SASEGT. The ends were cut back, 10 bases at V and 6 bases at J, with 14 bases in the middle. This CDR3 has 12 amino acids. The CDR3 spells CATGGRADTQYF. The CDR3 DNA sequence: TGTGCCACCGGAGGGCGGGCGGATACGCAGTATTTT.

The chain is built from TRBV27 and TRBJ2-2; no reliable D call. The CDR3 length is 14 residues. The V gene lost 4 bases and the J gene lost 1 base, with 7 bases spanning the gap. The V gene's germline CDR1 is MNHEY and CDR2 SMNVEV (reference sequence). CDR3 nucleotides: TGTGCCAGCAGTTACACCAAGAACACCGGGGAGCTGTTTTTT. This translates into CASSYTKNTGELFF.

There are a few counts of this clone. V gene TRBV7-2 combines with J gene TRBJ2-3, with 9 bases lining up with TRBD1. This CDR3 comprises 15 residues. CDR1 and CDR2 from the germline V gene are SGHTA and FQGNSA. Trimming at V came to 4 bases and at J to 3 bases, leaving 5 bases not matched to a gene. CDR3 protein: CASSSDRGLTDTQYF. The CDR3, as DNA: TGTGCCAGCAGCTCAGACAGGGGGTTAACAGATACGCAGTATTTT.

The chain recombines TRBV19 with TRBJ2-3; 11 bases map to TRBD2. The V gene's germline CDR1 is LNHDA and CDR2 SQIVND (reference sequence). The CDR3 contains 15 residues. Trimming at V came to 4 bases and at J to 8 bases, leaving 8 bases not matched to a gene. CDR3 amino acids: CASSTTSGGNPTQYF. CDR3 DNA: TGTGCCAGTAGTACCACTAGCGGGGGAAATCCTACGCAGTATTTT.

The rearrangement links TRBV2 to TRBJ2-3, with TRBD2 matching 8 bases. Germline values: CDR1 SNHLY, CDR2 FYNNEI. With 3 bases clipped from V and 0 bases from J, the junction kept 5 bases outside the gene matches. The CDR3 has 16 residues. This chain's CDR3 is CASSDPTSGSTDTQYF. The CDR3, as DNA: TGTGCCAGCAGTGATCCCACTAGCGGCAGCACAGATACGCAGTATTTT.

The chain recombines TRBV15 with TRBJ2-3; D may be TRBD2 (6 bases). The CDR3 is 13 amino acids. V was trimmed by 5 bases and J by 5 bases, leaving 11 bases between them. CDR1 LNHNV and CDR2 YYDKDF come from the germline V gene (reference sequence). The CDR3 nucleotides read TGTGCCACCAGCGCGGACTATCAAGATACGCAGTATTTT. Translated, it gives CATSADYQDTQYF. The complete variable domain, with remaining parts taken from reference TRBV15 and TRBJ2-3, reads DAMVIQNPRYQVTQFGKPVTLSCSQTLNHNVMYWYQQKSSQAPKLLFHYYDKDFNNEADTPDNFQSRRPNTSFCFLDIRSPGLGDTAMYLCATSADYQDTQYFGPGTRLTVL.

The J gene is TRBJ2-5, the V gene TRBV13; no clear D. Germline V CDR1 and CDR2: PRHDT, FYEKMQ (reference sequence). CDR3 length: 12 amino acids. V gave up 4 bases and J gave up 11 bases, with 14 bases separating them. CDR3 loop: CASSSRLTGQYF. CDR3 coding DNA: TGTGCCAGCAGCTCCCGACTTACTGGGCAGTACTTC.

This clone was observed a handful of times. This rearrangement joins TRBV2 to TRBJ2-3, with TRBD2 matching 12 bases. V lost 4 bases to trimming and J lost 6 bases; unmatched junction nucleotides: 8. CDR1 is SNHLY, CDR2 FYNNEI, per germline. CDR3 size: 16 residues. The CDR3 DNA is TGTGCCAGCAGTGGGGCTAGCGGGGGGGCGGGGGATACGCAGTATTTT. Translated: CASSGASGGAGDTQYF.